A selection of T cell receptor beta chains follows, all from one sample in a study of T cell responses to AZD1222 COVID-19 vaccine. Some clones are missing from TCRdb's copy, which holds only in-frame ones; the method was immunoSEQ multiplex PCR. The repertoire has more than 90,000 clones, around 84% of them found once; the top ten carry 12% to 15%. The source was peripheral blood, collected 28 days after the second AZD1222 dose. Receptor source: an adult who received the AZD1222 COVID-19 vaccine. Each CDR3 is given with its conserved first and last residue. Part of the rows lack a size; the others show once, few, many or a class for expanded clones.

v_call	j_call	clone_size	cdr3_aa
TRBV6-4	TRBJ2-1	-	CASSDSTQRGLNSYNEQFF
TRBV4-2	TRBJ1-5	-	CASSQAGRSNQPQHF
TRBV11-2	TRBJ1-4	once	CASSPTGVDLFF
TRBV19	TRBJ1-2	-	CASRTGGTYGYTF
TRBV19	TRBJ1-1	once	CASSIGTGAFF
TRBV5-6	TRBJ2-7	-	CASSLPGRPYEQYF
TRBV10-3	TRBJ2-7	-	CAISDPPAENSYEQYF
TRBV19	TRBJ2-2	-	CASSIAGTGLAGELFF
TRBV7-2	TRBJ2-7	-	CASSFPGGPYEQYF
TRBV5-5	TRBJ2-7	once	CASSSYMGQSSSYEQYF
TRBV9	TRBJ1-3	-	CASSVGRTSSGNTIYF
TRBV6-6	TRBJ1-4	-	CASMGNEKLFF
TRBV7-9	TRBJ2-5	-	CASSQGQIQETQYF
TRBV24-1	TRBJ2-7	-	CATSDLRGQGIRSYEQYF
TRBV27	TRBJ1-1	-	CASSVGLGVNTEAFF
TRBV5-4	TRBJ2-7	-	CASSLGQARRYEQYF
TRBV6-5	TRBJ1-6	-	CARDNYSPLHF
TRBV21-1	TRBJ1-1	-	CASSTVDRGASDTEAFF
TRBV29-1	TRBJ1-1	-	CSVGGPANTEAFF
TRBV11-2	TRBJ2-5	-	CASSSTVIEETQYF
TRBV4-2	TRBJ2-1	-	CASSPETGTSGVKDNEQFF
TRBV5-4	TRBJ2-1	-	CARPRRLGGDEQFF
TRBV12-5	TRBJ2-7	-	CASGLAAYEQYF
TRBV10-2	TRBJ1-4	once	CASRGDGSFPPAKLFF
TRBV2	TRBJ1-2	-	CASSEAGDGGPGYGYTF
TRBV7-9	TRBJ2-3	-	CASSSQGLATDTQYF
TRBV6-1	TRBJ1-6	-	CASSENFRRYNSPLHF
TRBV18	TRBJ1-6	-	CASSPPAFTGNNSPLHF
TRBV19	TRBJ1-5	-	CASSKGQGHQPQHF
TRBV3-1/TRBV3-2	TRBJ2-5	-	CASSPQDQETQYF
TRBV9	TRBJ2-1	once	CASSSSSTRTWDEQFF